This T cell receptor (beta chain) was sequenced in a study of T-cell memory formation after mild COVID-19. Overall study: TCR clusters largely stayed donor specific.

As for this clonotype: No antigen is known for it.

Findings of the study overall: Pre-infection memory harbored some responding clones, suggesting cross-reactive memory joined. Whether day 37 second-wave clones are SARS-CoV-2-specific was not confirmed.

TCRdb re-analysed the 5' RACE reads in MiXCR, keeping a single row per CDR3 protein. The sample has 500,000 to 600,000 distinct CDR3 sequences, more than 15% seen once. CDR1 SGHRS and CDR2 YFSETQ come from the germline V gene. The CDR3 contains 17 residues. Losses at the gene ends were 0 bases for V and 0 bases for J; bases not matched to a gene: 8. V and J are TRBV5-1 and TRBJ1-1, with TRBD1 matching over 7 bases. The sample taken for sequencing was PBMCs or a T cell subset sorted from them (not recorded which). The receptor was isolated from an adult woman who had mild COVID-19 (a few samples of this study predate the infection). Cell type and time point are not known. CDR3 DNA: TGCGCCAGCAGCTTGGATTCCTGGGACAGCATGAACACTGAAGCTTTCTTT. Its translation: CASSLDSWDSMNTEAFF. Complete variable domain (other parts from reference TRBV5-1 and TRBJ1-1): KAGVTQTPRYLIKTRGQQVTLSCSPISGHRSVSWYQQTPGQGLQFLFEYFSETQRNKGNFPGRFSGRQFSNSRSEMNVSTLELGDSALYLCASSLDSWDSMNTEAFFGQGTRLTVV.